Listed below are T cell receptor beta chains from one sample, sequenced in a study of T-cell reconstitution after alpha-beta-depleted transplantation in children. TCRdb independently ran MiXCR on the PCR reads; one entry per CDR3 protein. Here the sample spans about 260,000 distinct CDR3 sequences, 6.5% to 10% being singletons. The specimen comprised PBMCs, mostly from graft donor cells, sampled 180 days after TCRalphabeta/CD19-depleted stem cell transplant. These receptors were taken from a male patient younger than 18 who had a stem cell transplant for acute lymphoblastic leukemia, so the T cells may come from the graft donor. The CDR3 runs from the conserved cysteine through the conserved F or W. The D gene is left open where the match is weak. Clone size is not always given. Where it is, it says once, few, many or a class for expanded clones.

v_call	clone_size	j_call	d_call	cdr3_nt	cdr3_aa
TRBV3-1	many	TRBJ1-1	-	TGTGCCAGCAGCCAGGGTGGAGTGAACACTGAAGCTTTCTTT	CASSQGGVNTEAFF
TRBV11-2	many	TRBJ1-2	-	TGTGCCAGCAGCCCCGGACTGATCTATGGCTACACCTTC	CASSPGLIYGYTF
TRBV19	many	TRBJ2-7	-	TGTGCCAGTAGTATTACAGGGAGCTACGAGCAGTACTTC	CASSITGSYEQYF
TRBV5-1	-	TRBJ1-1	-	TGCGCCAGCAGCTTCCTACAGGGATCGAACACTGAAGCTTTCTTT	CASSFLQGSNTEAFF
TRBV5-1	many	TRBJ2-7	-	TGCGCCAGCAGCCCCGGGTTATTCTACGAGCAGTACTTC	CASSPGLFYEQYF
TRBV12-3/TRBV12-4	-	TRBJ2-5	TRBD2	TGTGCCTTCACCTTAGCGGGGGGGCCGAGGTTCCTCAGGCGAGAGACCCAGTACTTC	CAFTLAGGPRFLRRETQYF
TRBV4-1	many	TRBJ1-5	TRBD1	TGCGCCAGCAGCCAAGAAGGAACAGGGGCTCAGCCCCAGCATTTT	CASSQEGTGAQPQHF
TRBV12-3/TRBV12-4	many	TRBJ2-7	-	TGTGCCAGCAGTTTAAAAGTCGAGCAGTACTTC	CASSLKVEQYF
TRBV12-3/TRBV12-4	many	TRBJ1-1	-	TGTGCCAGCAGTTTGGTAGGGACTGAAGCTTTCTTT	CASSLVGTEAFF
TRBV29-1	many	TRBJ1-2	-	TGCAGCGTTGATCTCTCAGAACTTAACTATGGCTACACCTTC	CSVDLSELNYGYTF
TRBV6-1	many	TRBJ1-2	-	TGTGCCAGCCGTGGGCCCGAGTATGGCTACACCTTC	CASRGPEYGYTF
TRBV14	few	TRBJ2-2	-	TGTGCCAGCAGCCGTGGTGTGGACACCGGGGAGCTGTTTTTT	CASSRGVDTGELFF
TRBV20-1	many	TRBJ2-7	-	TGCAGTGCTAGCTCTATTGACGGACTAACAACCTACGAGCAGTACTTC	CSASSIDGLTTYEQYF
TRBV10-3	many	TRBJ2-3	-	TGTGCCATCAGCGGGGGTAGCACAGATACGCAGTATTTT	CAISGGSTDTQYF
TRBV29-1	many	TRBJ1-2	-	TGCAGCGTTGAGGGAACCGGCCCTTATGTCTACACCTTC	CSVEGTGPYVYTF
TRBV7-2	few	TRBJ1-5	-	TGTGCCAGCAGCCCAGTAGCGGGCCCTAGCAATCAGCCCCAGCATTTT	CASSPVAGPSNQPQHF
TRBV7-2	many	TRBJ1-2	-	TGTGCCAGCAGCTTCTTGCCCCTCTATGGCTACACCTTC	CASSFLPLYGYTF
TRBV11-3	few	TRBJ1-6	-	TGTGCCAGCAGGGGGGATTCACCCCTCCACTTT	CASRGDSPLHF
TRBV7-2	many	TRBJ1-1	TRBD1	TGTGCCAGCAGCTTAGAAGACAGGGGTTCCGGAGCTTTCTTT	CASSLEDRGSGAFF
TRBV6-2/TRBV6-3	many	TRBJ1-6	-	TGTGCCAGCAGTTCGAATGACAGGAGAAATTCACCCCTCCACTTT	CASSSNDRRNSPLHF
TRBV13	many	TRBJ2-7	-	TGTGCCAGCAGCTTAGGCCGGAAGAGGGAGCAGTACTTC	CASSLGRKREQYF
TRBV2	many	TRBJ1-2	-	TGTGCCAGCACCTACGTTGGCTACACCTTC	CASTYVGYTF
TRBV29-1	many	TRBJ1-5	-	TGCAGCGTTGAAGATGGAGGGAATCAGCCCCAGCATTTT	CSVEDGGNQPQHF
TRBV6-1	many	TRBJ2-7	TRBD2	TGTGCCAGCAGTCCACTAGCGGGAGGGCACCACGAGCAGTACTTC	CASSPLAGGHHEQYF
TRBV24-1	many	TRBJ2-5	-	TGTGCCACCAGTGGACCCCTCGTACGGGGCCGGGAGACCCAGTACTTC	CATSGPLVRGRETQYF
TRBV20-1	many	TRBJ2-3	-	TGCAGTGCGGACAGTAGCACAGATACGCAGTATTTT	CSADSSTDTQYF
TRBV11-2	many	TRBJ2-7	TRBD2	TGTGCCAGCAGTACCGACTCCAGACTAGCGGGGGGGTACGAGCAGTACTTC	CASSTDSRLAGGYEQYF
TRBV18	few	TRBJ2-3	TRBD2	TGTGCCAGCACCACCCGGAATAGCGGGGGGGTCAGGGATACGCAGTATTTT	CASTTRNSGGVRDTQYF
TRBV23-1	few	TRBJ2-2	TRBD1	TGCGCCAGCAGTCAATGGACAGGGAACTCGACCGGGGAGCTGTTTTTT	CASSQWTGNSTGELFF
TRBV27	many	TRBJ2-5	TRBD2	TGTGCCAGCAGTTCCCCCGGACTAGCGGGGGACCAAGAGACCCAGTACTTC	CASSSPGLAGDQETQYF
TRBV28	few	TRBJ2-3	-	TGTGCCAGCAGTTTCGTTGAGGGGCGGGGCACAGATACGCAGTATTTT	CASSFVEGRGTDTQYF
TRBV6-1	-	TRBJ1-2	-	TGTGCCAGCAGTGTCGGGAGCCGTGGAAACAACTATGGCTACACCTTC	CASSVGSRGNNYGYTF
TRBV20-1	many	TRBJ2-7	TRBD1	TGCAGTGCTAGTGGGGACAGGGACTACGAGCAGTACTTC	CSASGDRDYEQYF
TRBV19	many	TRBJ2-3	TRBD2	TGTGCCAGTAGTCCCTCTAGCGGGGAGACAGATACGCAGTATTTT	CASSPSSGETDTQYF
TRBV12-5	many	TRBJ2-3	-	TGTGCTAGTGGTTATGGGGCCTGGGGAGTCACAGATACGCAGTATTTT	CASGYGAWGVTDTQYF
TRBV15	few	TRBJ2-2	-	TGTGCCACCAGCCCTGGACACCCCACCGGGGAGCTGTTTTTT	CATSPGHPTGELFF
TRBV3-1	many	TRBJ2-7	-	TGTGCCAGCAGCCAAGGGAGGGTCTACGAGCAGTACTTC	CASSQGRVYEQYF
TRBV20-1	many	TRBJ1-2	-	TGCAGTGCTAGAGAACCCGGGAGCCGTAACTATGGCTACACCTTC	CSAREPGSRNYGYTF
TRBV7-9	many	TRBJ1-1	-	TGTGCCAGCAGCTTAGTTGTAGGGCCCACTGAAGCTTTCTTT	CASSLVVGPTEAFF
TRBV20-1	many	TRBJ2-3	TRBD2	TGCAGTGCTATCACTAGCGGGTGGGGAGATACGCAGTATTTT	CSAITSGWGDTQYF
TRBV5-1	many	TRBJ2-1	TRBD2	TGCGCCAGCAGCTTGGTAGCGGGGCTTATCCATGAGCAGTTCTTC	CASSLVAGLIHEQFF
TRBV4-1	many	TRBJ1-1	-	TGCGCCAGCAGCCAAGTGGGCCAGGTGGAAGCTTTCTTT	CASSQVGQVEAFF
TRBV7-6	many	TRBJ1-2	TRBD1	TGTGCCAGCAGCCCTGACAGGGGTTACTATGGCTACACCTTC	CASSPDRGYYGYTF
TRBV6-2/TRBV6-3	many	TRBJ2-5	-	TGTGCCAGCAGTATCTCGGGACGACAAGAGACCCAGTACTTC	CASSISGRQETQYF
TRBV10-1	many	TRBJ1-1	-	TGCGCCAGCAGACCTGGACCCTCGAACACTGAAGCTTTCTTT	CASRPGPSNTEAFF
TRBV11-2	many	TRBJ1-1	-	TGTGCCAGCAGCTTAGCCCCCTGGACATTGAACACTGAAGCTTTCTTT	CASSLAPWTLNTEAFF
TRBV5-1	many	TRBJ2-2	-	TGCGCCAGCAGAAATCCCCAGGGTATGAACACCGGGGAGCTGTTTTTT	CASRNPQGMNTGELFF
TRBV25-1	many	TRBJ2-7	-	TGTGCCAGCAGTGATCCGCGACAGGTCGTCTACGAGCAGTACTTC	CASSDPRQVVYEQYF
TRBV7-2	many	TRBJ2-1	TRBD2	TGTGCCAGCAGCTTTTCTCCTAGCGGGAACAATGAGCAGTTCTTC	CASSFSPSGNNEQFF
TRBV15	many	TRBJ2-7	TRBD1	TGTGCCACCAGCAGACCGGGACAGGGGTTCTCCTACGAGCAGTACTTC	CATSRPGQGFSYEQYF
TRBV20-1	many	TRBJ2-2	TRBD2	TGCAGTGCTAGAGAAGGCGGGAGGAAGGCCGGGGAGCTGTTTTTT	CSAREGGRKAGELFF
TRBV7-3	many	TRBJ2-1	TRBD1	TGTGCCAGCAGCTCTCTGGACAGGGGACACTCCTACAATGAGCAGTTCTTC	CASSSLDRGHSYNEQFF